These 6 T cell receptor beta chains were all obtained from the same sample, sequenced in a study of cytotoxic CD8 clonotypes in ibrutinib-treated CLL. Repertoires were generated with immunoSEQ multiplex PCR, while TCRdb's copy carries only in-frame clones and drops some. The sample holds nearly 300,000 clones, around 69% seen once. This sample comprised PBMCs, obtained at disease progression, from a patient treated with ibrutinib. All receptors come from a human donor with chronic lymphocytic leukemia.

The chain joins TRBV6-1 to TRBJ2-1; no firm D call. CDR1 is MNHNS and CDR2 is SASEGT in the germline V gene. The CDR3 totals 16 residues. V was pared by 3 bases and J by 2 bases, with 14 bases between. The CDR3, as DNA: TGTGCCAGCAGTGATTATGGCAGCGCGACCTACAATGAGCAGTTCTTC. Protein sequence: CASSDYGSATYNEQFF.

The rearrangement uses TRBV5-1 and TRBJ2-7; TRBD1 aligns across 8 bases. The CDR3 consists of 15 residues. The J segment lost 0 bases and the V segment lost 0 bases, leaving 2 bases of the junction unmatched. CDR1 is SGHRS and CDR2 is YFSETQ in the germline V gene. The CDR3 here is CASSLEDRGSYEQYF. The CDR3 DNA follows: TGCGCCAGCAGCTTGGAAGACAGGGGCTCCTACGAGCAGTACTTC.

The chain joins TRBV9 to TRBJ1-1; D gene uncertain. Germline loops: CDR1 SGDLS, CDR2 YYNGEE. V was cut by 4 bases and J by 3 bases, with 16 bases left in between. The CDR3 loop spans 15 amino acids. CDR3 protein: CASSPSPTAHTEAFF. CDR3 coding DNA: TGTGCCAGCAGCCCATCCCCTACAGCGCACACTGAAGCTTTCTTT. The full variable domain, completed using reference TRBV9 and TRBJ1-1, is DSGVTQTPKHLITATGQRVTLRCSPRSGDLSVYWYQQSLDQGLQFLIQYYNGEERAKGNILERFSAQQFPDLHSELNLSSLELGDSALYFCASSPSPTAHTEAFFGQGTRLTVV.

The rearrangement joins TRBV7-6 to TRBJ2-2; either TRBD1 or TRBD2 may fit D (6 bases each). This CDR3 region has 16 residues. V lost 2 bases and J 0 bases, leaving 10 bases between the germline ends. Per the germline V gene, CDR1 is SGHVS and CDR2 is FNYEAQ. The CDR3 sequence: CASSLPGATNTGELFF. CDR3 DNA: TGTGCCAGCAGCTTACCGGGGGCCACGAACACCGGGGAGCTGTTTTTT.

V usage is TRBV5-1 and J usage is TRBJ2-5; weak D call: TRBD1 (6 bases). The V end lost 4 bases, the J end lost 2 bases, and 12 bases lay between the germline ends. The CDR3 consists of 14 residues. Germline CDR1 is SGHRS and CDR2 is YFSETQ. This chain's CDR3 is CASSPTGQQETQYF. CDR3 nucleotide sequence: TGCGCCAGCAGCCCTACAGGGCAACAAGAGACCCAGTACTTC.

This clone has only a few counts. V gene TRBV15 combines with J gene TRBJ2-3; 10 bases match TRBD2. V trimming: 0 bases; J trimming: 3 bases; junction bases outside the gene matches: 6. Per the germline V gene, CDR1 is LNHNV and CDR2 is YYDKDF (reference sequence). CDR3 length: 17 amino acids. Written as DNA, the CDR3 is TGTGCCACCAGCAGAGAGGCTAGCGGGAGTAAGACAGATACGCAGTATTTT. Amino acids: CATSREASGSKTDTQYF.